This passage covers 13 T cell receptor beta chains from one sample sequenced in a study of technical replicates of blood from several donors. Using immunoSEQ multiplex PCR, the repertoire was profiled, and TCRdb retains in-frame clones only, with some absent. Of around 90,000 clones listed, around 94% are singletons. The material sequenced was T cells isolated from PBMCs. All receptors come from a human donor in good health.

The CDR3 region is CASSGEDRGRVDTQYF. The CDR3 DNA is TGTGCCAGCAGTGGAGAGGACAGGGGGCGAGTGGATACGCAGTATTTT. This chain connects TRBV2 to TRBJ2-3; 11 nucleotides agree with TRBD1. CDR3 length: 16 amino acids. The germline gives CDR1 SNHLY, CDR2 FYNNEI. V was clipped by 4 bases and J by 6 bases; unmatched bases: 9.

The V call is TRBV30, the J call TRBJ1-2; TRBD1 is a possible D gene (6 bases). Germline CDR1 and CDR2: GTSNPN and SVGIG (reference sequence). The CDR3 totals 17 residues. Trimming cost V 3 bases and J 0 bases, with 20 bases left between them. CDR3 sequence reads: CAWSANRVLGTNYGYTF. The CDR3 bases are TGTGCCTGGAGCGCCAACAGGGTTTTGGGGACTAACTATGGCTACACCTTC.

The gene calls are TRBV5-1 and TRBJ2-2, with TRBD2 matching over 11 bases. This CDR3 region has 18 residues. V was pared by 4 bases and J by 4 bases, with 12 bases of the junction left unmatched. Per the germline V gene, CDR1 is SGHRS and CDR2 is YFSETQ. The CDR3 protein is CASSQVTSGVTATGELFF. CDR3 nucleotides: TGCGCCAGCAGCCAGGTGACTAGCGGGGTCACCGCCACCGGGGAGCTGTTTTTT.

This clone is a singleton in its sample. The CDR3 DNA is TGTGCCAGCAGCACTGTGGTAGCGGAACATAGCACAGATACGCAGTATTTT. This sequence encodes CASSTVVAEHSTDTQYF. The chain carries TRBV21-1 and TRBJ2-3; TRBD2, the table's D call, was not compared with the DNA. TRBV21-1 is a pseudogene locus. The CDR3 consists of 17 residues.

In DNA, the CDR3 is TGTGCCACCAGCAGAGATCCGTTGGAGACCCAGTACTTC. This encodes CATSRDPLETQYF. The rearrangement uses TRBV15 and TRBJ2-5; no clear D. The germline gives CDR1 LNHNV, CDR2 YYDKDF (reference sequence). Trimming pared 0 bases from V and 5 bases from J, leaving 7 bases between. This CDR3 region has 13 residues.

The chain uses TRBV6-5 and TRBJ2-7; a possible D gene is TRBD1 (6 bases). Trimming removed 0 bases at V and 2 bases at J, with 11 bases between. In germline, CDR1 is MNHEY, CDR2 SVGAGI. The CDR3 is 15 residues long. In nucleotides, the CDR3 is TGTGCCAGCAGTTACTCGAAACAGGGCGCCTACGAGCAGTACTTC. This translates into CASSYSKQGAYEQYF.

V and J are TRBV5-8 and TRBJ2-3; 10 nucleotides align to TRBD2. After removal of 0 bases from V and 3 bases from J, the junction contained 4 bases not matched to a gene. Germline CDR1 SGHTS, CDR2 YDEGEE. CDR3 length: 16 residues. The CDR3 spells CASSLGQRGGTDTQYF. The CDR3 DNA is TGTGCCAGCAGCTTGGGGCAGCGGGGGGGGACAGATACGCAGTATTTT.

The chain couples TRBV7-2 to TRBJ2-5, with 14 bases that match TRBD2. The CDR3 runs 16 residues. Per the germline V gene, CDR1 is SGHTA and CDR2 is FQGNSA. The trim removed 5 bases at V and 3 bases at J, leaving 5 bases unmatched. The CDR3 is CASSTRLAGGKETQYF. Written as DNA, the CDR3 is TGTGCCAGCAGCACGAGACTAGCGGGAGGGAAAGAGACCCAGTACTTC.

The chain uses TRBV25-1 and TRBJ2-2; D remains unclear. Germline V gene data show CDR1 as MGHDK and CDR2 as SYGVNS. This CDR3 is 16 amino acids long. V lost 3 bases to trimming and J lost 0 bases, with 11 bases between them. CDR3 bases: TGTGCCAGCAGTGATCCGAGAACCACGAACACCGGGGAGCTGTTTTTT. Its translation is CASSDPRTTNTGELFF.

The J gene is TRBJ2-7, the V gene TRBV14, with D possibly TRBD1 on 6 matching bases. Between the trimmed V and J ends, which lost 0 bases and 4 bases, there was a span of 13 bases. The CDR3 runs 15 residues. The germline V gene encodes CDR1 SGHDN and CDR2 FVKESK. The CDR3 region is CASSQDLTGRYEQYF. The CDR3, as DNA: TGTGCCAGCAGCCAAGATCTTACAGGGAGATACGAGCAGTACTTC.

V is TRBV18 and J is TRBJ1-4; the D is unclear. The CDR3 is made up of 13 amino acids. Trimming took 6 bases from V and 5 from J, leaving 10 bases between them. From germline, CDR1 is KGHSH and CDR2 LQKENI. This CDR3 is CASSLSFNEKLFF. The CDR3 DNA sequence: TGTGCCAGCTCCCTAAGCTTCAATGAAAAACTGTTTTTT.

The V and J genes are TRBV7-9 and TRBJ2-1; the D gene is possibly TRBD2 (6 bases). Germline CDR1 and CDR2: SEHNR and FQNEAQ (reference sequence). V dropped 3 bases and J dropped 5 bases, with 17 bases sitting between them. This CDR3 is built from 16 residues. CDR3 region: CASSFRGGALNNEQFF. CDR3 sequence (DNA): TGTGCCAGCAGCTTTCGGGGAGGTGCCTTAAACAATGAGCAGTTCTTC.

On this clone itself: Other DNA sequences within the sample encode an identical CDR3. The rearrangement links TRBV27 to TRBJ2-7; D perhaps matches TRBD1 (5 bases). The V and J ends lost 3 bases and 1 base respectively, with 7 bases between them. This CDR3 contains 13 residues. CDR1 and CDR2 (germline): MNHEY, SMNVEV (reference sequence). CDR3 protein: CASSLGQSYEQYF. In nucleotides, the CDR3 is TGTGCCAGCAGTTTGGGGCAGTCCTACGAGCAGTACTTC.